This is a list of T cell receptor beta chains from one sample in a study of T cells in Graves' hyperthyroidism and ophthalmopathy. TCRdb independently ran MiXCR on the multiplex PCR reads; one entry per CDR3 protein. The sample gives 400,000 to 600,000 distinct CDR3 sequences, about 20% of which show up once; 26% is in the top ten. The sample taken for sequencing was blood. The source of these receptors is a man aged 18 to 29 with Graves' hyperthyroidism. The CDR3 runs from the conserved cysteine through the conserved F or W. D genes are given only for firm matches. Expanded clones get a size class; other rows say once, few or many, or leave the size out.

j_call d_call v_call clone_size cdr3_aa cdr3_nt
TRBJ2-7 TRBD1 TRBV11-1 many CASSLEGTGGGEQYF TGTGCCAGCAGCCTCGAGGGGACAGGGGGCGGCGAGCAGTACTTC
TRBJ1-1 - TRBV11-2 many CASSFGGAGVAEAFF TGTGCCAGCAGCTTCGGGGGGGCCGGGGTCGCTGAAGCTTTCTTT
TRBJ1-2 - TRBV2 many CASRRLRGYGYTF TGTGCCAGCAGGAGGCTCAGGGGCTATGGCTACACCTTC
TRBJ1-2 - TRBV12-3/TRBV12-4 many CASSPGGGSYTF TGTGCCAGCAGCCCAGGAGGTGGAAGCTACACCTTC
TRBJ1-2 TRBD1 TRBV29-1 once CSVEGDRGYGYTF TGCAGCGTTGAGGGGGACAGGGGCTATGGCTACACCTTC
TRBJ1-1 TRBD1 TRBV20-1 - CSALRQGGYTEAFF TGCAGTGCCCTCCGACAGGGAGGTTACACTGAAGCTTTCTTT
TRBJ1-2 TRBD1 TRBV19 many CASTQEARTGATGYTF TGTGCCAGTACCCAGGAAGCGCGGACAGGGGCAACCGGCTACACCTTC
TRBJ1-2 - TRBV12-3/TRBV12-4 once CASRGGVRWGYTF TGTGCCAGCAGAGGGGGTGTTCGTTGGGGCTACACCTTC
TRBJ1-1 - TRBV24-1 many CATSGGPNTEAFF TGTGCCACCAGTGGGGGGCCAAACACTGAAGCTTTCTTT
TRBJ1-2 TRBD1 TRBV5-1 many CASSRLQGRAYGYTF TGCGCCAGCAGCCGATTACAGGGGCGCGCCTACGGCTACACCTTC
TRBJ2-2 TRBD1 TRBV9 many CASSAIQGLDGELFF TGTGCCAGCAGCGCAATACAGGGGCTTGACGGGGAGCTGTTTTTT
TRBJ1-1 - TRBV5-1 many CASSLQSQGLNTEAFF TGCGCCAGCAGCCTGCAGTCGCAGGGGCTGAACACTGAAGCTTTCTTT
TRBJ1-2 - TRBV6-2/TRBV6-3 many CASRGWTPVAYGYTF TGTGCCAGCCGAGGTTGGACGCCGGTGGCATATGGCTACACCTTC
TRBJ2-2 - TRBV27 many CASSRATGELFF TGTGCCAGCAGTCGGGCCACCGGGGAGCTGTTTTTT